The rows below give T cell receptor beta chains drawn from one sample of a study of OX40 agonist ivuxolimab in advanced cancers. Using immunoSEQ multiplex PCR, the repertoire was profiled, and TCRdb retains in-frame clones only, with some absent. Of about 88,000 clones in the sample, approximately 89% were seen once. The sample here was CD4+ or CD8+ T cells sorted from blood, taken in a trial of the OX40 agonist ivuxolimab. The receptors here all came from an adult with an advanced solid tumor such as melanoma, head and neck, liver or kidney cancer. The CDR3 runs from the conserved cysteine through the conserved F or W. D genes are given only for firm matches. The size field is filled for only some rows; it gives once, few, many or a size class.

J,size,D,V,length,CDR3,DNA
TRBJ1-2,NA,TRBD1,TRBV29-1,12,CSAPTGDYGYTF,TGCAGCGCACCGACAGGGGACTATGGCTACACCTTC
TRBJ1-5,NA,NA,TRBV5-1,15,CASSSTGGSGQPQHF,TGCGCCAGCAGCTCCACAGGAGGGAGTGGTCAGCCCCAGCATTTT
TRBJ2-5,once,NA,TRBV5-1,15,CASSLVPGQQETQYF,TGCGCCAGCAGCTTGGTCCCCGGACAGCAAGAGACCCAGTACTTC
TRBJ2-1,NA,TRBD2,TRBV9,15,CASSVDGWGGNEQFF,TGTGCCAGCAGCGTTGACGGGTGGGGGGGCAATGAGCAGTTCTTC
TRBJ2-7,NA,TRBD2,TRBV28,17,CASSYPSFSGGNYEQYF,TGTGCCAGCAGTTACCCCTCCTTTAGCGGGGGGAACTACGAGCAGTACTTC
TRBJ2-3,NA,NA,TRBV2,15,CASTRPAAETDTQYF,TGTGCCAGCACCCGCCCCGCGGCAGAGACAGATACGCAGTATTTT
TRBJ1-1,few,NA,TRBV29-1,11,CSVVGITEAFF,TGCAGCGTCGTCGGGATTACTGAAGCTTTCTTT
TRBJ2-3,NA,TRBD2,TRBV4-3,16,CASSQWSSGIPDTQYF,TGCGCCAGCAGCCAATGGTCTAGCGGGATCCCAGATACGCAGTATTTT
TRBJ1-2,NA,NA,TRBV28,12,CASSKGQYGYTF,TGTGCCAGCAGTAAAGGACAGTATGGCTACACCTTC
TRBJ2-2,NA,NA,TRBV6-1,15,CASSEATGRTGELFF,TGTGCCAGCAGTGAAGCAACAGGAAGGACCGGGGAGCTGTTTTTT
TRBJ2-2,NA,NA,TRBV6-1,13,CASSVRNTGELFF,TGTGCCAGCAGTGTCAGGAACACCGGGGAGCTGTTTTTT
TRBJ1-5,NA,TRBD1,TRBV18,15,CASSLVGQGLKPQHF,TGTGCCAGCTCACTGGTGGGACAGGGTCTAAAGCCCCAGCATTTT
TRBJ2-2,NA,TRBD1,TRBV7-2,15,CASSRTGRGTGELFF,TGTGCCAGCAGCAGGACAGGGAGAGGCACCGGGGAGCTGTTTTTT
TRBJ2-5,NA,NA,TRBV6-1,15,CASSPFPGFQETQYF,TGTGCCAGCAGCCCCTTCCCGGGATTTCAAGAGACCCAGTACTTC
TRBJ1-4,NA,TRBD1,TRBV5-1,16,CASSYGTGGLAEKLFF,TGCGCCAGCAGCTATGGGACAGGGGGGTTGGCAGAAAAACTGTTTTTT
TRBJ2-2,once,TRBD1,TRBV7-2,19,CASSLASGTGGLGTGELFF,TGTGCCAGCAGCTTAGCGTCCGGGACAGGGGGCTTGGGCACCGGGGAGCTGTTTTTT
TRBJ2-6,once,NA,TRBV11-2,18,CASSYFRKQQSRANVLTF,TGTGCCAGCAGCTATTTCAGAAAGCAACAAAGTCGGGCCAACGTCCTGACTTTC
TRBJ2-5,NA,TRBD2,TRBV4-3,21,CASSQECAGLLPSGRGETQYF,TGCGCCAGCAGCCAAGAGTGTGCAGGGCTACTACCTAGCGGGAGGGGGGAGACCCAGTACTTC
TRBJ2-2,NA,NA,TRBV27,14,CASSLGANTGELFF,TGTGCCAGCAGTTTAGGGGCGAACACCGGGGAGCTGTTTTTT
TRBJ1-1,NA,NA,TRBV7-9,14,CASSSSSGGTEAFF,TGTGCCAGCAGTTCAAGCTCGGGAGGCACTGAAGCTTTCTTT
TRBJ2-5,NA,NA,TRBV5-1,15,CASSFSQGTGETQYF,TGCGCCAGCAGCTTTAGTCAGGGTACGGGGGAGACCCAGTACTTC
TRBJ2-2,NA,TRBD2,TRBV7-9,15,CASRIAGINAGELFF,TGTGCCAGCAGGATAGCGGGAATAAATGCCGGGGAGCTGTTTTTT
TRBJ1-5,NA,TRBD1,TRBV6-1,15,CASSYRGSGNQPQHF,TGTGCCAGCAGCTACAGGGGGAGCGGCAATCAGCCCCAGCATTTT
TRBJ2-1,NA,TRBD2,TRBV19,17,CASSIAGSGRAYNEQFF,TGTGCCAGTAGTATAGCGGGTAGCGGGAGAGCCTACAATGAGCAGTTCTTC
TRBJ2-5,NA,TRBD1,TRBV18,15,CASSPRQGDSGTQYF,TGTGCCAGCTCACCACGACAGGGGGACTCGGGGACCCAGTACTTC
TRBJ2-1,NA,NA,TRBV9,15,CASSPRTDLYNEQFF,TGTGCCAGCAGCCCTCGGACAGATCTCTACAATGAGCAGTTCTTC
TRBJ2-7,NA,TRBD2,TRBV7-2,17,CASSLHASGSYWYEQYF,TGTGCCAGCAGCTTACATGCTAGCGGGAGTTATTGGTACGAGCAGTACTTC
TRBJ1-4,NA,NA,TRBV6-5,12,CASRGGGGKLFF,TGTGCCAGCAGGGGTGGAGGGGGAAAACTGTTTTTT
TRBJ2-1,NA,NA,TRBV18,13,CASSPVEFREQFF,TGTGCCAGCTCACCAGTTGAGTTTCGTGAGCAGTTCTTC
TRBJ1-4,NA,TRBD1,TRBV4-2,14,CASSRDRANEKLFF,TGTGCCAGCAGCCGGGACAGGGCAAATGAAAAACTGTTTTTT
TRBJ2-3,NA,NA,TRBV7-2,14,CASSLRASTDTQYF,TGTGCCAGCAGCCTAAGGGCCAGCACAGATACGCAGTATTTT
TRBJ2-7,NA,TRBD1,TRBV13,14,CASSSGQGVYEQYF,TGTGCCAGCAGCTCAGGACAGGGGGTCTACGAGCAGTACTTC
TRBJ2-2,NA,NA,TRBV18,16,CASSNLGTKNTGELFF,TGTGCCAGCTCAAATCTCGGGACCAAGAACACCGGGGAGCTGTTTTTT
TRBJ2-6,NA,NA,TRBV4-2,17,CASSRTGANSGANVLTF,TGTGCCAGCAGCCGAACCGGGGCTAACTCTGGGGCCAACGTCCTGACTTTC
TRBJ2-6,NA,TRBD1,TRBV9,16,CASSATTGAGANVLTF,TGTGCCAGCAGCGCCACGACAGGGGCTGGGGCCAACGTCCTGACTTTC
TRBJ2-1,NA,TRBD1,TRBV5-1,16,CASSLAPGGSYNEQFF,TGCGCCAGCAGCTTGGCTCCAGGGGGCTCCTACAATGAGCAGTTCTTC
TRBJ1-6,NA,NA,TRBV7-9,13,CASSLTGNSPLHF,TGTGCCAGCAGCTTAACAGGGAATTCACCCCTCCACTTT
TRBJ1-2,NA,NA,TRBV6-5,11,CASGSDYGYTF,TGTGCCAGCGGATCAGACTATGGCTACACCTTC
TRBJ2-1,NA,TRBD2,TRBV6-6,12,CASSYTGGGKFF,TGTGCCAGCAGTTACACCGGGGGAGGGAAGTTCTTC
TRBJ2-2,NA,NA,TRBV7-8,15,CASSLPGFSTGELFF,TGTGCCAGCAGCTTGCCTGGGTTCAGTACCGGGGAGCTGTTTTTT
TRBJ1-2,NA,NA,TRBV30,13,CAWSGQAYYGYIF,TGTGCCTGGAGTGGACAGGCCTACTATGGCTACATCTTC
TRBJ1-1,NA,NA,TRBV5-1,14,CASSLDPGETEAFF,TGCGCCAGCAGCTTGGACCCCGGGGAGACTGAAGCTTTCTTT
TRBJ2-7,NA,TRBD1,TRBV5-1,15,CASSRGTVDSYEQYF,TGCGCCAGCAGCAGGGGGACAGTTGATTCCTACGAGCAGTACTTC
TRBJ1-4,NA,NA,TRBV9,14,CASSVRGMDEKLFF,TGTGCCAGCAGCGTCAGGGGAATGGATGAAAAACTGTTTTTT
TRBJ1-4,NA,NA,TRBV6-6,13,CASSYAPSRELFF,TGTGCCAGCAGTTACGCCCCTTCAAGGGAACTGTTTTTT
TRBJ1-1,NA,NA,TRBV7-2,15,CASSLVVRPNTEAFF,TGTGCCAGCAGCTTAGTCGTCAGGCCGAACACTGAAGCTTTCTTT
TRBJ2-3,NA,NA,TRBV6-4,15,CASSDRGSSVDTQYF,TGTGCCAGCAGTGACAGGGGAAGCTCGGTAGATACGCAGTATTTT
TRBJ1-2,NA,NA,TRBV13,13,CASSLTFNYGYTF,TGTGCCAGCAGCTTGACATTCAACTATGGCTACACCTTC
TRBJ2-3,NA,TRBD1,TRBV7-9,16,CASSLVGQGARDTQYF,TGTGCCAGCAGCTTAGTTGGACAGGGGGCGAGAGATACGCAGTATTTT
TRBJ2-1,NA,NA,TRBV6-4,12,CASSSSGNEQFF,TGTGCCAGCAGTTCGTCTGGCAATGAGCAGTTCTTC